These 16 T cell receptor beta chains originate from one sample sequenced in a study of CD8+ T cells in alopecia areata. RNA was extracted and reverse transcribed into cDNA as the sequencing template. The data were produced by immunoSEQ multiplex PCR, yet TCRdb's version contains in-frame clones alone and is incomplete. The sample contains 110,000 to 150,000 clones, approximately 49% of which appear only once. The input for sequencing was CD4+ T cells sorted from blood, taken at week 0. These receptors were taken from a human donor with alopecia areata.

This clone was counted only a few times. The V gene is TRBV5-1, the J gene TRBJ2-7; 7 positions agree with TRBD1. The CDR3 spans 14 residues. Germline loops: CDR1 SGHRS, CDR2 YFSETQ. V lost 1 base, J lost 2 bases, and 3 bases stayed unmatched. The CDR3, as DNA: TGCGCCAGCAGCTTGTCGGGACAGACCTACGAGCAGTACTTC. Translating gives CASSLSGQTYEQYF.

This sequence joins TRBV28 and TRBJ1-2; 9 positions match TRBD1. The CDR3 sequence is 15 residues long. Germline V lookup: CDR1 MDHEN, CDR2 SYDVKM. The junction had 9 bases not matched to a gene; V was cut back by 6 bases and J by 4 bases. The CDR3 is CASRPPGQGTYGYTF. The DNA for the CDR3 is TGTGCCAGCAGGCCTCCGGGACAGGGTACCTATGGCTACACCTTC.

The chain carries TRBV29-1 and TRBJ2-2, with TRBD2 matching 12 bases. CDR3 length: 14 amino acids. In germline, CDR1 is SQVTM, CDR2 ANQGSEA. V shed 4 bases, J shed 7 bases, and the junction held 4 bases outside the gene matches. CDR3 bases: TGCAGCGTTGCTAGGACTAGCGGGATCGGGGAGCTGTTTTTT. Protein sequence: CSVARTSGIGELFF.

This clone has just a few counts. This CDR3 is CASSQQGIENIQYF. Written as DNA, the CDR3 is TGTGCCAGCAGCCAACAGGGGATCGAAAACATTCAGTACTTC. The chain carries TRBV9 and TRBJ2-4; 7 bases map to TRBD1. There are 14 residues in the CDR3. Trimming cost V 4 bases and J 5 bases; bases outside gene matches: 6. Germline CDR1 is SGDLS and CDR2 is YYNGEE.

V usage is TRBV7-2 and J usage is TRBJ2-5, with 8 bases aligning to TRBD2. The germline V gene has CDR1 SGHTA and CDR2 FQGNSA. J lost 5 bases, V lost 1 base, and 6 bases had no gene match. This CDR3 has 15 amino acids. The CDR3 bases are TGTGCCAGCAGCTTAGTTGCGGGAGGTCGGGAGACCCAGTACTTC. The encoded protein is CASSLVAGGRETQYF.

This clone was observed a few times. The chain combines TRBV30 with TRBJ2-7; the D gene is possibly TRBD2 (6 bases). This CDR3 has 14 residues. V was cut by 0 bases and J by 11 bases, with 20 bases left in between. CDR1 GTSNPN and CDR2 SVGIG come from the germline V gene (reference sequence). CDR3 sequence (DNA): TGTGCCTGGAGTGTAAAAGCAACCGGGAGAGGGGAGTACTTC. This encodes CAWSVKATGRGEYF.

The chain joins TRBV7-3 to TRBJ2-2; the match to TRBD2 covers 14 bases. The CDR3 has 17 amino acids. Germline CDR1 and CDR2: SGHTA and FQGTGA. Losses at the gene ends were 5 bases for V and 6 bases for J; bases not matched to a gene: 8. CDR3 sequence (DNA): TGTGCCAGCAGCACCTCTCTGGGACTAGCGGGAGCCGGGGAGCTGTTTTTT. It translates to CASSTSLGLAGAGELFF. Full variable domain (missing parts from reference TRBV7-3 and TRBJ2-2): GAGVSQTPSNKVTEKGKYVELRCDPISGHTALYWYRQSLGQGPEFLIYFQGTGAADDSGLPNDRFFAVRPEGSVSTLKIQRTERGDSAVYLCASSTSLGLAGAGELFFGEGSRLTVL.

This clone has a handful of counts. The V and J genes are TRBV29-1 and TRBJ2-7; tentatively, D is TRBD1 or TRBD2 (5 bases each). Trimming removed 6 bases at V and 3 bases at J, with 18 bases between. The CDR3 contains 14 residues. Per the germline V gene, CDR1 is SQVTM and CDR2 is ANQGSEA. The CDR3 sequence: CSVAGTTLGYEQYF. The CDR3 DNA reads TGCAGCGTCGCCGGGACCACCTTGGGCTACGAGCAGTACTTC.

The sample holds many counts of this clone. As DNA, the CDR3 is TGTGCCAGCAGCCAGCGAAGACTAGCGGCTAGCACAGATACGCAGTATTTT. This gives the protein CASSQRRLAASTDTQYF. The chain has TRBV4-2 and TRBJ2-3; TRBD2 matches at 9 bases. CDR1 and CDR2 (germline): LGHNA, YNFKEQ. The CDR3 runs to 17 residues. V dropped 3 bases and J dropped 0; count of bases not matched to a gene: 7.

The CDR3 loop is CASSPQVTAKNIQYF. The CDR3 DNA sequence: TGTGCCAGCAGTCCACAGGTGACCGCCAAAAACATTCAGTACTTC. This chain connects TRBV27 to TRBJ2-4, with a weak D call TRBD1 (5 bases). In germline, CDR1 is MNHEY, CDR2 SMNVEV (reference sequence). The V end lost 5 bases, the J end lost 1 base, and 12 bases lay between the germline ends. The CDR3 runs 15 residues.

This clone appeared a few times. The chain joins TRBV18 to TRBJ1-2; the D is unclear. The germline V gene has CDR1 KGHSH and CDR2 LQKENI. The CDR3 covers 13 residues. The germline V and J ends were trimmed by 6 bases and 6 bases, with 14 bases remaining between them. The CDR3 reads CASSPDQWNGYTF. CDR3 sequence (DNA): TGTGCCAGCTCGCCGGACCAGTGGAATGGCTACACCTTC.

The gene calls are TRBV7-2 and TRBJ2-7; 7 nucleotides match TRBD2. Looked up from germline, CDR1 is SGHTA and CDR2 is FQGNSA. CDR3 length equals 16 residues. V shed 5 bases, J shed 9 bases, and the junction held 19 bases outside the gene matches. DNA for the CDR3: TGTGCCAGCAGCCCACAGATCGGGAGGCAACCTTCAGGGCAGTACTTC. Translation: CASSPQIGRQPSGQYF. Supplemented by reference TRBV7-2 and TRBJ2-7, the full variable domain reads GAGVSQSPSNKVTEKGKDVELRCDPISGHTALYWYRQSLGQGLEFLIYFQGNSAPDKSGLPSDRFSAERTGGSVSTLTIQRTQQEDSAVYLCASSPQIGRQPSGQYFGPGTRLTVT.

CDR3 amino acids: CASSLPPPGHHEQYF. In DNA form, the CDR3 reads TGTGCCAGCAGCTTACCCCCCCCGGGACACCACGAGCAGTACTTC. The rearrangement joins TRBV7-9 to TRBJ2-7, with D possibly TRBD1 on 6 matching bases. V was trimmed by 2 bases and J by 5 bases, leaving 16 bases between them. The CDR3 sequence is 15 residues long. Germline CDR1 reads SEHNR; CDR2 reads FQNEAQ (reference sequence).

The rearrangement joins TRBV29-1 to TRBJ2-7; D possibly uses TRBD1 or TRBD2 (5 bases each). Trimming pared 4 bases from V and 2 bases from J, leaving 18 bases between. This CDR3 spans 15 amino acids. The V gene's germline CDR1 is SQVTM and CDR2 ANQGSEA. The CDR3 spells CSVGGEDSRPYEQYF. The CDR3 coding sequence is TGCAGCGTTGGAGGGGAAGACAGCAGGCCCTACGAGCAGTACTTC.

The V gene is TRBV7-2, the J gene TRBJ2-5; D unresolved. The CDR3 is 12 amino acids. V shed 6 bases and J shed 3 bases, with 8 bases lying between them. The V gene's germline CDR1 is SGHTA and CDR2 FQGNSA. The CDR3 spells CASSRREETQYF. For the CDR3, the DNA is TGTGCCAGCAGTCGACGGGAAGAGACCCAGTACTTC.

The rearrangement joins TRBV29-1 to TRBJ2-3; D is uncertain. Deletions cut 4 bases from V and 10 bases from J, with 15 bases between. This CDR3 contains 12 residues. Germline loops: CDR1 SQVTM, CDR2 ANQGSEA. For the CDR3, the DNA is TGCAGCGTTGCTCCTCCGGCTTCTGCGCAGTATTTT. Protein: CSVAPPASAQYF.